The present T cell receptor (beta chain) was sequenced within a study of CD8 T cells in Susac syndrome. Sequencing of TCR beta covered CD8+ and CD4+ T cells obtained from blood. TEMRA cells were FACS-enriched, unlike CD8+ and CD4+ T cells, which were negatively isolated. It was with random hexamers that about 0.45 to 1 ug RNA was reverse transcribed. TCR beta CDR3 was amplified by immunoSEQ covering 54 Vbeta and 13 Jbeta. Each CDR3 protein gets one entry after TCRdb re-called the immunoSEQ multiplex PCR reads with MiXCR. Of approximately 120,000 distinct CDR3 sequences listed, 85% to 95% are singletons. Germline CDR1 SGHVS, CDR2 FQNEAQ. Trimming at V came to 3 bases and at J to 4 bases, leaving 5 bases not matched to a gene. The length of the CDR3 is 15 residues.

The source is a human donor with multiple sclerosis. The material sequenced was CD8+ T cells from PBMCs. The chain joins TRBV7-8 to TRBJ2-1, with 8 bases that match TRBD2. Here the CDR3 reads CASSFPAGEYNEQFF. The CDR3 DNA reads as TGTGCCAGCAGCTTCCCAGCGGGGGAGTACAATGAGCAGTTCTTC.